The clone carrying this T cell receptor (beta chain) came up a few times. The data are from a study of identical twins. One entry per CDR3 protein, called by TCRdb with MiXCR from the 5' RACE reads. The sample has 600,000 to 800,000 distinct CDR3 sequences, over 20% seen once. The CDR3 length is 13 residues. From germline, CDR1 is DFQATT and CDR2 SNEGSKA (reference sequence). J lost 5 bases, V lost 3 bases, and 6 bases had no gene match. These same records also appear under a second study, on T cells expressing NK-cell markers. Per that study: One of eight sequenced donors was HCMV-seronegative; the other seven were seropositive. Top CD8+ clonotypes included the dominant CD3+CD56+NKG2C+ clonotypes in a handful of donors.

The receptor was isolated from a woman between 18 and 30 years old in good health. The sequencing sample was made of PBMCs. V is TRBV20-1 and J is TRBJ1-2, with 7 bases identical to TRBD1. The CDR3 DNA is TGCAGTGCTAGGGACAGGCCCCCTTATGGCTACACCTTC. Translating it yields CSARDRPPYGYTF.